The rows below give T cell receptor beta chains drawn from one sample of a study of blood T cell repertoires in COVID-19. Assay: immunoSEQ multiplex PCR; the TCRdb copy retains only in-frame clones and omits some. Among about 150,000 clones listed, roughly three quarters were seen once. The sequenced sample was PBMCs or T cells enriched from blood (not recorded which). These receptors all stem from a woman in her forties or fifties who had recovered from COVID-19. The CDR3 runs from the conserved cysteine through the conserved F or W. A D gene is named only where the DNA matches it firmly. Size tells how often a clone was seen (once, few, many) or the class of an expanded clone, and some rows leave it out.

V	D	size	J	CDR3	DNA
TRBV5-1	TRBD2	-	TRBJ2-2	CASRSSGGTTGELFF	TGCGCCAGCAGGTCTAGCGGGGGAACAACCGGGGAGCTGTTTTTT
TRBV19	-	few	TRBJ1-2	CASSVRDKGGYTF	TGTGCCAGTAGTGTCCGGGACAAAGGTGGCTACACCTTC
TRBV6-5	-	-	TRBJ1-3	CASSAGHISGNTIYF	TGTGCCAGCAGCGCCGGACACATATCTGGAAACACCATATATTTT
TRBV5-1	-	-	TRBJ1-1	CASRLGQNTEAFF	TGCGCCAGCAGACTGGGACAAAACACTGAAGCTTTCTTT
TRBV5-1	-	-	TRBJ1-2	CASSPLDRPGGYTF	TGCGCCAGCAGTCCTCTTGATCGCCCCGGTGGCTACACCTTC
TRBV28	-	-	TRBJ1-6	CASSPGGNNSPLHF	TGTGCCAGCAGCCCGGGAGGCAACAATTCACCCCTCCACTTT
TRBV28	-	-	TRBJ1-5	CASSLWRTTGNQPQHF	TGTGCCAGCAGTTTATGGAGGACAACGGGCAATCAGCCCCAGCATTTT
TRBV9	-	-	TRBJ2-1	CASSVGQGPYNEQFF	TGTGCCAGCAGCGTAGGTCAGGGCCCCTACAATGAGCAGTTCTTC
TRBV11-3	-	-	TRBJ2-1	CASSLGRNNEQFF	TGTGCCAGCAGCTTAGGCAGGAACAATGAGCAGTTCTTC
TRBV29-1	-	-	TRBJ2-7	CSVEDGQGSSYEQYF	TGCAGCGTTGAAGATGGGCAGGGGAGCTCCTACGAGCAGTACTTC
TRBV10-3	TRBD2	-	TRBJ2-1	CAISVGGESNEQFF	TGTGCCATCAGTGTCGGGGGGGAGAGTAATGAGCAGTTCTTC
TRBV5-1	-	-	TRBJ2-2	CASYESLASGELFF	TGCGCCAGCTACGAAAGTCTAGCAAGCGGGGAGCTGTTTTTT
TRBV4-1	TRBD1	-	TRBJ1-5	CASSQDRDRGPQNQPQHF	TGCGCCAGCAGCCAAGATCGGGACAGGGGTCCCCAAAATCAGCCCCAGCATTTT
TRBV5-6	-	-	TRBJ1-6	CASSLVPGRSSPLHF	TGTGCCAGCAGCTTGGTTCCAGGGAGGAGTTCACCCCTCCACTTT
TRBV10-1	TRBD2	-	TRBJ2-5	CASSEGKLAGFQETQYF	TGCGCCAGCAGTGAGGGAAAACTAGCGGGGTTTCAAGAGACCCAGTACTTC
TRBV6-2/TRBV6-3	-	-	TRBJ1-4	CASSRDINEKLFF	TGTGCCAGCAGCCGGGACATCAATGAAAAACTGTTTTTT
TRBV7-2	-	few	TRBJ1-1	CASSLGRGQSNTEAFF	TGTGCCAGCAGCCTAGGTAGGGGACAATCGAACACTGAAGCTTTCTTT